The present T cell receptor beta chain was sequenced within a study of blood T cell repertoires in COVID-19. Study as a whole: Some COVID-19 samples were acute and others convalescent; all came from the United States, Italy and Spain. Nucleic acid was either cDNA or gDNA, and it came from T cells, B-cell-depleted T cells, or PBMCs.

The Seattle site enrolled patients during active infection and followed them longitudinally. The CDR3 totals 16 residues. Germline-derived CDR1 and CDR2 are ENHRY and SYGVKD. The germline V and J ends were trimmed by 5 bases and 5 bases, with 19 bases remaining between them. The method was immunoSEQ multiplex PCR; TCRdb's version includes in-frame clones alone and lacks a portion of them. The table records 150,000 or so clones, 70% to 80% of them present only once. This sequence was found in a woman aged 65 to 85 with COVID-19, enrolled during active disease. The rearrangement links TRBV10-3 to TRBJ1-5; D perhaps matches TRBD1 (5 bases). The sample consisted of peripheral blood. Here the CDR3 DNA reads TGTGCCATCAGTTCTGCATTTTCAGGGTCTTATCAGCCCCAGCATTTT. It is translated as CAISSAFSGSYQPQHF.